This TCR beta chain was retrieved from a study of cytomegalovirus exposure and HLA in healthy donors. Study-wide results and limits: A missense variant in DCLRE1C was later tied to TCR beta V- and J-gene trimming. A later analysis appeared to link common viral pathogens to several of the most significant clusters.

The CDR3 has 16 residues. From germline, CDR1 is SNHLY and CDR2 FYNNEI. With 8 bases clipped from V and 5 bases from J, the junction kept 17 bases outside the gene matches. About this clone itself: The antigen is not known.

Both 60 Vbeta primers and 13 Jbeta primers went into the PCR. TCRdb keeps only in-frame clones here, not all; method: immunoSEQ multiplex PCR. The sample has about 160,000 clones, roughly four fifths seen once. Sample: PBMCs. The chain couples TRBV2 to TRBJ1-1; 7 bases map to TRBD1. This sequence was found in a girl aged 2 to 10 in good health and CMV-seropositive. CDR3 protein: CASPGQRPTTLTEAFF. CDR3 bases: TGTGCCAGCCCGGGACAGCGGCCTACTACGCTAACTGAAGCTTTCTTT.